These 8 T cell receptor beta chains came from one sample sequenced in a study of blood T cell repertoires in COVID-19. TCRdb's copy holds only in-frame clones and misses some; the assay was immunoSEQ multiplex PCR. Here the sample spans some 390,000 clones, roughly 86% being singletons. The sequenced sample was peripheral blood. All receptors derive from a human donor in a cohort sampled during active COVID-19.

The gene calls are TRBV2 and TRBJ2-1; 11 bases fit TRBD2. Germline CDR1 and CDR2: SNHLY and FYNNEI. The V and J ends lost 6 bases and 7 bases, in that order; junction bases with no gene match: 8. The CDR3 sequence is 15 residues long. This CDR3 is CASRNNSGGANEQFF. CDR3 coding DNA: TGTGCCAGCAGGAACAATAGCGGGGGGGCAAATGAGCAGTTCTTC.

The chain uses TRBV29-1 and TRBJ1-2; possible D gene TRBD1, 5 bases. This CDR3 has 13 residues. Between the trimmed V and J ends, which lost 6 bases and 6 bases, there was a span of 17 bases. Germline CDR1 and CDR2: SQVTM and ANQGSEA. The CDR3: CSVGTNAGDGYTF. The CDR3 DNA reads TGCAGCGTAGGGACCAACGCGGGGGATGGCTACACCTTC.

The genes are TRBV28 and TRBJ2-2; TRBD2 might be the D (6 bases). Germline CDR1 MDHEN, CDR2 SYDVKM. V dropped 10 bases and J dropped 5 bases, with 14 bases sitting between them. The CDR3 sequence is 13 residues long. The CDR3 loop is CATTKAGTGELFF. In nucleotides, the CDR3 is TGTGCCACCACCAAGGCGGGAACCGGGGAGCTGTTTTTT.

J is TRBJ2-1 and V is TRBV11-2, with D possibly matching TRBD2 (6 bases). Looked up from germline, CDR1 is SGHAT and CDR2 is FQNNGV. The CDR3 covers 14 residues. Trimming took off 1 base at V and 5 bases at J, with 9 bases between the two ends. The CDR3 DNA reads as TGTGCCAGCAGCTTAGCCGGGGGAAACAATGAGCAGTTCTTC. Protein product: CASSLAGGNNEQFF.

The CDR3 DNA sequence: TGTGCCAGCAGCCCACGGAGTGCTAACACCGGGGAGCTGTTTTTT. Protein sequence: CASSPRSANTGELFF. The chain recombines TRBV9 with TRBJ2-2, with D unresolved. The V and J ends lost 4 bases and 2 bases respectively, with 12 bases between them. The CDR3 sequence is 15 residues long. Germline values: CDR1 SGDLS, CDR2 YYNGEE.

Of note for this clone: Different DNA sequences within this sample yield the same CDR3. CDR3 nucleotides: TGTGCCTGGAGTGCGGGGACAGGTGGCAATCAGCCCCAGCATTTT. This translates into CAWSAGTGGNQPQHF. The rearrangement links TRBV30 to TRBJ1-5, with 8 nucleotides matching TRBD1. Unmatched junction bases numbered 4, after V lost 1 base and J lost 2 bases. CDR3 length equals 15 residues. In germline, CDR1 is GTSNPN, CDR2 SVGIG (reference sequence).

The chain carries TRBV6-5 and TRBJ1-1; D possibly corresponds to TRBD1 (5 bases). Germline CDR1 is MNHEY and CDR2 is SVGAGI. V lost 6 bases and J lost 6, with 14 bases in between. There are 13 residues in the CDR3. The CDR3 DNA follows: TGTGCCAGCAGCCCCTCGGGGACTTCTGAAGCTTTCTTT. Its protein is CASSPSGTSEAFF.

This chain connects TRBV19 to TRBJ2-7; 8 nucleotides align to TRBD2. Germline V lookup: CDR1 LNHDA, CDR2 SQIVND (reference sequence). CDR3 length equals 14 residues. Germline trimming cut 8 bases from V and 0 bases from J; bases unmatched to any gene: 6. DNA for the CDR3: TGTGCCAGTGGGACCGGGACTAGCTCCTACGAGCAGTACTTC. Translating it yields CASGTGTSSYEQYF.